This T cell receptor (beta chain) was profiled in a study of cytomegalovirus exposure and HLA in healthy donors. Study background: Out of 398 genotyped donors, about 80% belonged to the Caucasian-associated ancestry cluster.

PCR used 60 Vbeta primers and 13 Jbeta primers. Under the authors' procedure: Later, 75 million to 100 million unique TCR beta chains were counted in an analysis, and approximately 10 million of them were shared. Clones were sequenced by immunoSEQ multiplex PCR, and TCRdb holds only the in-frame ones, with some missing. The V and J calls and clone size were taken over from that table, and D and trimming were inferred from the DNA. The sample yields under 150,000 clones, roughly 72% seen once. The length of the CDR3 is 15 residues. Germline assignment: CDR1 SGHRS and CDR2 YFSETQ. Trimming stripped 4 bases from V and 0 bases from J, with 11 bases between.

The sample comprised PBMCs. The TCR sequence derives from a woman between 45 and 65 years old in good health and CMV-seronegative. V and J are TRBV5-1 and TRBJ2-1; no definite D call. The CDR3 coding sequence is TGCGCCAGCAGCACTACCCATAGCTCCTACAATGAGCAGTTCTTC. It yields the protein CASSTTHSSYNEQFF.